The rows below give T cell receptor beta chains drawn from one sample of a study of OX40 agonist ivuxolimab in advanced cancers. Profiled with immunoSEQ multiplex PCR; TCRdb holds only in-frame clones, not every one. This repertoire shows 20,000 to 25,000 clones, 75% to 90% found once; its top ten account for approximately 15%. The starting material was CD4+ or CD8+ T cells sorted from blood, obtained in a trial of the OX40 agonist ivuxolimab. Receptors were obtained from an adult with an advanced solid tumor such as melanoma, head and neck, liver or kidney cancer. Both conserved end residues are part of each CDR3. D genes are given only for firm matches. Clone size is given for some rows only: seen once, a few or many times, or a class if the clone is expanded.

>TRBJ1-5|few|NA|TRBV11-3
TGTGCCAGCAGCTTAGGGAATCAGCCCCAGCATTTT
CASSLGNQPQHF
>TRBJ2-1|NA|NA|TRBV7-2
TGTGCCAGCAGCCCTTCGGGGGCCTCCTACAATGAGCAGTTCTTC
CASSPSGASYNEQFF
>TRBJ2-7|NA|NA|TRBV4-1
TGCGCCAGCAGCCAAATCTGGGACATAACCTACGAGCAGTACTTC
CASSQIWDITYEQYF
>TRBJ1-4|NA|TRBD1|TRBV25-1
TGTGCCAGCAGTGAAGTAGACAGGGGGAATGAAAAACTGTTTTTT
CASSEVDRGNEKLFF
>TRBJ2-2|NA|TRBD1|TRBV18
TGTGCCAGCTCACCCCTCCGAGGGGGACAGGGTATGACCGGGGAGCTGTTTTTT
CASSPLRGGQGMTGELFF
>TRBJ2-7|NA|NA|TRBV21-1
TGTGCCAGCACGGCAGGGGCCTACGAGCAGTACTTC
CASTAGAYEQYF
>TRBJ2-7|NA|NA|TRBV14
TGTGCCAGCAGCCAACAGGGATTATCGCCCTACGAGCAGTACTTC
CASSQQGLSPYEQYF
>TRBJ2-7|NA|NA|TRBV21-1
TGTGCCAGCAGCAAATCGGGACAGGGGGCGAGGTACGAGCAGTACTTC
CASSKSGQGARYEQYF
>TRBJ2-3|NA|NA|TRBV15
TGTGCCACCAGCAGAGGGGAAAGTGGCCCAGATACGCAGTATTTT
CATSRGESGPDTQYF
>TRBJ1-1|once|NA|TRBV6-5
TGTGCCAGCAGTCTTAGGCAGGGCAACACTGAAGCTTTCTTT
CASSLRQGNTEAFF
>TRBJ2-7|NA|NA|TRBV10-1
TGCGCCAGCAGTGAGTCCGGTCCGGGTTCCAACTACGAGCAGTACTTC
CASSESGPGSNYEQYF
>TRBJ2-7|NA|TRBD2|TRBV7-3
TGTGCCAGCAGCTCGGGGCGGGGGGCCGAGCAGTACTTC
CASSSGRGAEQYF